What follows describes a single TCR beta chain. This specimen comes from a study of blood T cell repertoires in COVID-19. TCRdb's copy holds only in-frame clones and misses some; the assay was immunoSEQ multiplex PCR. Counted here are fewer than 450,000 clones, 85% to 90% occurring once; the ten biggest clones make up less than 1.5%. V lost 0 bases and J lost 7, with 22 bases in between. CDR3 size: 17 residues. CDR1 is LGHNA and CDR2 is YNFKEQ in the germline V gene. Sequencing was done on a sample of PBMCs or T cells enriched from blood (not recorded which). This sequence joins TRBV4-2 and TRBJ2-7; TRBD2 might be the D (5 bases). The clonotype comes from a woman between 18 and 29 years old who had recovered from COVID-19. CDR3 residues: CASSQDRLSGSTGEQYF. DNA of the CDR3: TGTGCCAGCAGCCAAGATCGTTTGTCCGGCAGTACGGGAGAGCAGTACTTC.